This TCR beta chain was recorded in a study of low-dose radiotherapy and immunotherapy resistance in tumors. cDNA synthesis used a TRAV/TRBV-specific primer set for both chains. PCR amplification of the TCRs was performed with Phusion for 20 PCR cycles, and it relied on a constant-region primer together with a V-primer adapter. TCRdb ran MiXCR on the reads and lists one entry per CDR3 protein. The sample lists over 65,000 distinct CDR3 sequences, 15% to 20% seen once, with 2.8% in the top ten. This clonotype was detected many times. Time point specified: before trial treatment. All eligible patients presented with advanced solid tumors that contained no tumor-infiltrating lymphocytes. The CDR3 has 10 residues. Germline CDR1 and CDR2: MGHRA and YSYEKL. Between the trimmed V and J ends, which lost 4 bases and 6 bases, there was a span of 3 bases.

The chain couples TRBV4-1 to TRBJ1-1; no clear D gene. Source: PBMCs, taken before treatment. The clonotype was recovered from a male donor with prostate cancer. The CDR3 spells CASSPPEAFF. The CDR3 DNA is TGCGCCAGCAGCCCGCCTGAAGCTTTCTTT.